This is a list of T cell receptor beta chains from one sample in a study of beta chain features in type 1 diabetes. Assay used: immunoSEQ multiplex PCR; TCRdb lists only in-frame clones, some missing. The sample comprises 810,000 or so clones, roughly a sixth of which are singletons, and around 0.02% rests with the top ten. The sequencing sample was made of naive CD4+ T cells from blood. The receptors here all came from a woman between 18 and 30 years old in good health. CDR3s include the opening cysteine and the closing phenylalanine or tryptophan. A D gene is named only where the DNA matches it firmly. Not all rows give a size; the values are once, few, many and, for expanded clones, a class.

d_call,j_call,v_call,clone_size,cdr3_length,cdr3_aa,cdr3_nt
TRBD2,TRBJ2-3,TRBV6-1,few,16,CASSEPGLASTDTQYF,TGTGCCAGCAGTGAGCCGGGACTAGCTAGCACAGATACGCAGTATTTT
-,TRBJ2-7,TRBV18,few,19,CASSPETSHQGGPPYEQYF,TGTGCCAGCTCACCCGAAACGTCTCACCAGGGCGGGCCACCCTACGAGCAGTACTTC
-,TRBJ2-7,TRBV19,-,14,CASSIRGHSYEQYF,TGTGCCAGTAGTATCCGAGGACACTCCTACGAGCAGTACTTC
TRBD2,TRBJ2-1,TRBV9,-,16,CASSVGRGLSYNEQFF,TGTGCCAGCAGCGTAGGTCGGGGACTATCCTACAATGAGCAGTTCTTC
-,TRBJ2-3,TRBV2,few,13,CASSARGPDTQYF,TGTGCCAGCAGTGCCCGGGGACCAGATACGCAGTATTTT
TRBD2,TRBJ2-5,TRBV11-3,-,16,CASSPGGWERGETQYF,TGTGCCAGCAGCCCGGGGGGGTGGGAGAGAGGAGAGACCCAGTACTTC
-,TRBJ2-1,TRBV11-1,-,14,CASSLVGTSNEQFF,TGTGCCAGCAGCTTAGTGGGGACTTCCAATGAGCAGTTCTTC
-,TRBJ1-5,TRBV6-5,-,12,CASRTGTQPQHF,TGTGCCAGCAGGACAGGTACGCAGCCCCAGCATTTT
-,TRBJ2-2,TRBV9,few,15,CASSVAGAYTGELFF,TGTGCCAGCAGCGTAGCTGGGGCTTACACCGGGGAGCTGTTTTTT
-,TRBJ2-1,TRBV5-4,few,16,CASSQIGGRVYNEQFF,TGCGCCAGCAGCCAGATAGGGGGGAGGGTCTACAATGAGCAGTTCTTC
TRBD1,TRBJ2-5,TRBV7-2,-,14,CASSGDRGGETQYF,TGTGCCAGCAGCGGAGACAGGGGAGGCGAGACCCAGTACTTC
-,TRBJ1-5,TRBV18,few,15,CASSPGQNTNQPQHF,TGTGCCAGCTCACCGGGTCAGAACACTAATCAGCCCCAGCATTTT
-,TRBJ1-2,TRBV20-1,few,10,CHAGNYGYTF,TGCCACGCAGGGAACTATGGCTACACCTTC
-,TRBJ2-3,TRBV21-1,-,20,CASSKSGTGGYKSSTDTQYF,TGTGCCAGCAGCAAGTCCGGGACAGGGGGTTATAAGTCGAGCACAGATACGCAGTATTTT
-,TRBJ1-1,TRBV6-5,-,12,CASIAGNTEAFF,TGTGCCAGCATTGCGGGGAACACTGAAGCTTTCTTT